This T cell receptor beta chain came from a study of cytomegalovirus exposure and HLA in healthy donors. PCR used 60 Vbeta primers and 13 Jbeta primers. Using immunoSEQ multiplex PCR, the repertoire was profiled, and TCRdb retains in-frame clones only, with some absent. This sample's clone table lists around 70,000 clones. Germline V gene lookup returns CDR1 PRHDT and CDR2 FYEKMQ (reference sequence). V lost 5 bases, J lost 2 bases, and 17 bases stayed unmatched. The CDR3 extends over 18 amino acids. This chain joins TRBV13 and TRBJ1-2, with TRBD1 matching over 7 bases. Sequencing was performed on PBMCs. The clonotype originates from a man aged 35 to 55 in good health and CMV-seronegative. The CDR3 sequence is CASSRRPTGPLLNYGYTF. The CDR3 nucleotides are TGTGCCAGCAGCAGGAGACCGACAGGGCCTTTATTAAACTATGGCTACACCTTC. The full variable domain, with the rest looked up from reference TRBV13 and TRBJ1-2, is AAGVIQSPRHLIKEKRETATLKCYPIPRHDTVYWYQQGPGQDPQFLISFYEKMQSDKGSIPDRFSAQQFSDYHSELNMSSLELGDSALYFCASSRRPTGPLLNYGYTFGSGTRLTVV.